This T cell receptor beta chain was observed in a study of vaccination effects on CD4 cells after COVID-19. This table comes from immunoSEQ multiplex PCR, and its TCRdb copy is limited to in-frame clones, with some not included. The sample yields approximately 78,000 clones, approximately 80% seen once. Antigen-specific CD4+ T cells were expanded with viral peptide pools in the ViraFEST assay before sequencing. It was after 10 days of culture that CD4+ T cells were isolated. All participants had two doses of either the BNT162b2 or mRNA-1273 vaccine. The study found no prior SARS-CoV-2 infection in the vaccine recipients, who tested negative for nucleocapsid antibodies. Cultures of under 2.5 million PBMC per well contained 10 IU/ml IL-2 plus 10 ug/ml peptides. Each culture had half its medium swapped for IL-2 medium on days 3 and 7. The length of the CDR3 is 13 residues. The germline V gene has CDR1 MNHEY and CDR2 SVGAGI. Trimming took 11 bases from V and 5 from J; bases not matched to a gene: 8.

As concerns this clone: The antigen is undetermined.

Material: CD4+ T cells from PBMCs cultured with HCoV-229E spike peptides, obtained after COVID-19 vaccination. This sequence originates from a human donor who received a COVID-19 vaccine. V is TRBV6-5 and J is TRBJ2-2, with 7 bases identical to TRBD2. The DNA of the CDR3 is TGTGCCGGCGGGGACTATTTGACCGGGGAGCTGTTTTTT. This sequence encodes CAGGDYLTGELFF.